The 5 T cell receptor beta chains presented below share a single source sample, sequenced in a study of human T cells and chemical hapten exposure. Documented time point: patch test 3, about 24 weeks after DPC sensitization. Documented treatment: therapeutic diphenylcyclopropenone sensitization with weekly scalp DPC. TCRdb re-called the RACE reads through MiXCR, storing one row per CDR3 protein. The sample has some 62,000 distinct CDR3 sequences, more than 9.5% seen once. The sequences come from whole blood, collected in connection with sensitization to the hapten diphenylcyclopropenone (DPC). The receptors shown here come from a woman in her 30s with alopecia areata. Some clones in this sample may be carry-over from other donors' samples.

The V gene is TRBV7-2, the J gene TRBJ1-3; D gene unclear. The V gene's germline CDR1 is SGHTA and CDR2 FQGNSA. V was pared by 2 bases and J by 2 bases, with 7 bases between. The CDR3 covers 14 residues. Written as DNA, the CDR3 is TGTGCCAGCAGCTTACGGGGAGCTGGAAACACCATATATTTT. Its protein product is CASSLRGAGNTIYF.

This clonotype was seen a handful of times. In DNA, the CDR3 is TGTGCCAGTCCCGTGCTCTCCCCCGGGGAGCTGTTTTTT. Its translation is CASPVLSPGELFF. The chain combines TRBV19 with TRBJ2-2; no clear D gene. The CDR3 has 13 residues. Trimming cost V 8 bases and J 6 bases, with 13 bases left between them. Per the germline V gene, CDR1 is LNHDA and CDR2 is SQIVND (reference sequence).

This chain links TRBV20-1 with TRBJ2-7; D is perhaps TRBD1 (6 bases). Per the germline V gene, CDR1 is DFQATT and CDR2 is SNEGSKA (reference sequence). V gave up 2 bases and J gave up 2 bases, with 13 bases separating them. This CDR3 region has 14 residues. CDR3: CSARSQGWTYEQYF. The CDR3 DNA reads TGCAGTGCTAGATCACAGGGTTGGACCTACGAGCAGTACTTC.

Ten or more counts support this clonotype. Here the CDR3 reads CASSPVGQGELLPEAFF. The CDR3 DNA is TGTGCCAGCTCACCGGTAGGACAGGGAGAACTCCTCCCTGAAGCTTTCTTT. The chain is built from TRBV18 and TRBJ1-1, with TRBD1 identical over 8 bases. This CDR3 has 17 amino acids. The junction had 15 bases not matched to a gene; V was cut back by 3 bases and J by 6 bases. CDR1 and CDR2 (germline): KGHSH, LQKENI.

This clonotype was seen a few times. The gene calls are TRBV7-2 and TRBJ1-2; TRBD1 aligns across 9 bases. CDR1 and CDR2 from the germline V gene are SGHTA and FQGNSA. V shed 5 bases, J shed 7 bases, and the junction held 5 bases outside the gene matches. The CDR3 length is 13 residues. The CDR3 coding sequence is TGTGCCAGCAGCCTGGACAGGGGAGGTGGCTACACCTTC. Residues: CASSLDRGGGYTF.